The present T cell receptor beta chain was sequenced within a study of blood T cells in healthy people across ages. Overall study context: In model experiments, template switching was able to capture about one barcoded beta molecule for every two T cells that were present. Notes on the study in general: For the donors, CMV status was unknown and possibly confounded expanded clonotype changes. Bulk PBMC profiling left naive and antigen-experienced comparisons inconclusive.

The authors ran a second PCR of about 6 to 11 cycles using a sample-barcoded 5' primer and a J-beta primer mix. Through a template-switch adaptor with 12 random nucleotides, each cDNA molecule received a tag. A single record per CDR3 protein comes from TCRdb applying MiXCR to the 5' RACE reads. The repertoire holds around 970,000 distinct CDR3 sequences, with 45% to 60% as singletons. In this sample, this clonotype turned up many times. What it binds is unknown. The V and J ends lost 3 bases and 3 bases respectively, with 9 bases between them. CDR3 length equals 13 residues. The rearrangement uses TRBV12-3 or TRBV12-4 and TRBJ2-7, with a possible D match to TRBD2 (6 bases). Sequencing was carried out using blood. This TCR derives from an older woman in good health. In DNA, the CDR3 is TGTGCCAGCAGTTTGGGGAGGTACTACGAGCAGTACTTC. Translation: CASSLGRYYEQYF.